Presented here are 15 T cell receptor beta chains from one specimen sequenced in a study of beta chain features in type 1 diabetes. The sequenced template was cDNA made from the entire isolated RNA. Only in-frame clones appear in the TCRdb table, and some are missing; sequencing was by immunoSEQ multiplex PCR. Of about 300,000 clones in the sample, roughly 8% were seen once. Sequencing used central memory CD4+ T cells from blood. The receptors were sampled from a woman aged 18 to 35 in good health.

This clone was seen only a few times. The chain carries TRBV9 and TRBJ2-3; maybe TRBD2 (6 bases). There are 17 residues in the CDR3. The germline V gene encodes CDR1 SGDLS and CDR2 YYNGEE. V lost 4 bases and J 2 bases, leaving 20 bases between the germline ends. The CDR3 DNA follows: TGTGCCAGCAGCCCTTTACCGGGACTTCTAACCACAGATACGCAGTATTTT. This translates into CASSPLPGLLTTDTQYF.

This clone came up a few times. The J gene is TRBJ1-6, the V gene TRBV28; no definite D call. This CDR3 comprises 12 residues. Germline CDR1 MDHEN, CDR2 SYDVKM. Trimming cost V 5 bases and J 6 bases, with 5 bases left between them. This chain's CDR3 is CASSTLNSPLHF. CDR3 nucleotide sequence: TGTGCCAGCAGTACCCTTAATTCACCCCTCCACTTT. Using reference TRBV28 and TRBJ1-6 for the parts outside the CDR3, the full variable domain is DVKVTQSSRYLVKRTGEKVFLECVQDMDHENMFWYRQDPGLGLRLIYFSYDVKMKEKGDIPEGYSVSREKKERFSLILESASTNQTSMYLCASSTLNSPLHFGNGTRLTVT.

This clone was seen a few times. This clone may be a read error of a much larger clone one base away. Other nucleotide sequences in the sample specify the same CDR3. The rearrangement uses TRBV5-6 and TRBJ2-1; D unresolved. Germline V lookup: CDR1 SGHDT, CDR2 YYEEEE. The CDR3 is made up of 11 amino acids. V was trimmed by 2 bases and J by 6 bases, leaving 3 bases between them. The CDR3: CASSLFNEQFF. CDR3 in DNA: TGTGCCAGCAGCTTATTCAATGAGCAGTTCTTC.

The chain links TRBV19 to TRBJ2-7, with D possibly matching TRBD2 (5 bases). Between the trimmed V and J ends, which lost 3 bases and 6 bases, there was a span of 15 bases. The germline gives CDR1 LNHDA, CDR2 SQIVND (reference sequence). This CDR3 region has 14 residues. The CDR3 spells CASSMDPRAPEQYF. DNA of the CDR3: TGTGCCAGTAGTATGGATCCGAGGGCACCCGAGCAGTACTTC.

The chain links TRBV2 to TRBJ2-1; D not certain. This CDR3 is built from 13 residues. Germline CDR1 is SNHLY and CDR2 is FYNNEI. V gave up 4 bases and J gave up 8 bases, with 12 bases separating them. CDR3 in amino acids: CASSVWRQDEQFF. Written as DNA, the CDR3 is TGTGCCAGCAGTGTGTGGCGCCAGGATGAGCAGTTCTTC.

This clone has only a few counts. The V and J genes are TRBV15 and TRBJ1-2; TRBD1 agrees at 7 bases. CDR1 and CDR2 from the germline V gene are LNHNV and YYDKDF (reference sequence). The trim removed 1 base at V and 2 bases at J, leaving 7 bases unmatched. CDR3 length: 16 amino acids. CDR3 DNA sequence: TGTGCCACCAGCAGAGGGGGGACAGACAGGAACTATGGCTACACCTTC. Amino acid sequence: CATSRGGTDRNYGYTF.

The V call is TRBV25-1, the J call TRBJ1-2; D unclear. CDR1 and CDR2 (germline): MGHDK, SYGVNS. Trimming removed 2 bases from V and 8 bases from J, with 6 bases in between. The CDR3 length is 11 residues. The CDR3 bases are TGTGCCAGCAGTGAAGGCAGGGGCTACACCTTC. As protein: CASSEGRGYTF.

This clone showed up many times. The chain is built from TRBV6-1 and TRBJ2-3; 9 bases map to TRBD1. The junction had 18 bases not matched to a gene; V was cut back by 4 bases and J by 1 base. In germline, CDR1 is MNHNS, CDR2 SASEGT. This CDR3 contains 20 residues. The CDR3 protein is CASSGHHNTGRTGGTDTQYF. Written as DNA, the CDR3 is TGTGCCAGCAGTGGGCACCACAACACCGGACGGACAGGGGGCACAGATACGCAGTATTTT.

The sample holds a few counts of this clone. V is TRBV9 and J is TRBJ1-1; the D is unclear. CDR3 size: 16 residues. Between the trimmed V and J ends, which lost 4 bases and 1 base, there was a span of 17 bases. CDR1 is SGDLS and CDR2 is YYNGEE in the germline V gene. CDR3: CASSPPPGRGNTEAFF. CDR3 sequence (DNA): TGTGCCAGCAGCCCACCCCCGGGCCGGGGGAACACTGAAGCTTTCTTT.

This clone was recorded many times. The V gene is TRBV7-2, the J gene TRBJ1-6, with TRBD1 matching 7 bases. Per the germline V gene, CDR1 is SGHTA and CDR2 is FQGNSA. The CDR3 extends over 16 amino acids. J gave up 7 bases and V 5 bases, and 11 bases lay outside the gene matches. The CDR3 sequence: CASSPQDRVTNSPLHF. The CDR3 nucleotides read TGTGCCAGCAGCCCGCAAGACAGGGTAACGAATTCACCCCTCCACTTT. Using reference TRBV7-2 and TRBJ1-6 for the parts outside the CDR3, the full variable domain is GAGVSQSPSNKVTEKGKDVELRCDPISGHTALYWYRQSLGQGLEFLIYFQGNSAPDKSGLPSDRFSAERTGGSVSTLTIQRTQQEDSAVYLCASSPQDRVTNSPLHFGNGTRLTVT.

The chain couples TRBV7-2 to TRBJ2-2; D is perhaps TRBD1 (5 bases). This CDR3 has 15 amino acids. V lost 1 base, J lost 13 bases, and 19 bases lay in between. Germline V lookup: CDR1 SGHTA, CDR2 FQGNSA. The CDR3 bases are TGTGCCAGCAGCTTAGGGTTTCAGGGTTTGTCTCGGCTGTTTTTT. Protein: CASSLGFQGLSRLFF.

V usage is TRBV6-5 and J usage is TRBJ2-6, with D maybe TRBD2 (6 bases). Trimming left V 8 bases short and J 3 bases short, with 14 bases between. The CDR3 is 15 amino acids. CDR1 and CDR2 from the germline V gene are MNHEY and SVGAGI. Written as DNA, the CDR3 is TGTGCCAGCCTAAGGGTCGGGAGTGGGGCCAACGTCCTGACTTTC. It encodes CASLRVGSGANVLTF.

Written as DNA, the CDR3 is TGTGCCACCAGCGGTACCACGGACTCTGGAAACACCATATATTTT. Translating it yields CATSGTTDSGNTIYF. V gene TRBV15 combines with J gene TRBJ1-3; D unresolved. Trimming removed 5 bases at V and 0 bases at J, with 11 bases between. This CDR3 is 15 amino acids long. CDR1 is LNHNV and CDR2 is YYDKDF in the germline V gene (reference sequence).

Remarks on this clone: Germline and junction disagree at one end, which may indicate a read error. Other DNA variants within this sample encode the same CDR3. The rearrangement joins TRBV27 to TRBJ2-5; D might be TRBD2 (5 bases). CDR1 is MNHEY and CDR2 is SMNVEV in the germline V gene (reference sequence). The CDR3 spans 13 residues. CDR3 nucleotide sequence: TGTGCCAGCAGTTCGGGATGGAAAGAGACCCAATACTTC. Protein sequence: CASSSGWKETQYF.

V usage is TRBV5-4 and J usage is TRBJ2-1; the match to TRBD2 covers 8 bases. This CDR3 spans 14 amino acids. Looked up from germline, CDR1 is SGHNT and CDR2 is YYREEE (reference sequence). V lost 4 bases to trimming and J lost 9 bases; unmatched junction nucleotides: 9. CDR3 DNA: TGTGCCAGCAGCCAAGGGACTAGGGTAGGTGAGCAGTTCTTC. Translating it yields CASSQGTRVGEQFF.